This TCR beta chain was recorded in a study of Ad26.COV2.S vaccination and SARS-CoV-2 variants. The method was immunoSEQ multiplex PCR; TCRdb's version includes in-frame clones alone and lacks a portion of them. The sample shows hundreds of thousands of clones, around 90% of them seen only once. The CDR3 is 13 residues long. Per the germline V gene, CDR1 is MNHEY and CDR2 is SVGAGI. Trimming took 6 bases from V and 7 from J, leaving 16 bases between them. Treatment specified: some 20 received Ad26.COV2.S at low or high dose, single or two shots; 5 received placebo; per-sample allocation not given. Each sample was drawn 63 days after the first injection (of vaccine or placebo).

This receptor was identified in a person between 18 and 65 years old who received the Ad26.COV2.S COVID-19 vaccine or a placebo. The specimen comprised peripheral blood, sampled in a trial of Ad26.COV2.S vaccine versus placebo. The rearrangement joins TRBV6-5 to TRBJ2-7, with D uncertain. DNA for the CDR3: TGTGCCAGCAGCTCAACCCAGGATCGGGAGCAGTACTTC. Amino acids: CASSSTQDREQYF.